This T cell receptor (beta chain) was recovered during a study of T cell repertoires in cytomegalovirus infection. About the study: It was the public TCR beta signatures that indicated both CMV infection and matching HLA type.

Study results and caveats: Carriage of CMV together with the relevant HLA was identifiable through cumulative public TCR beta family frequency. Ex vivo, HLA-C-restricted CMV-specific TCR beta clonotypes prevailed over the rest of the response.

This clonotype was recorded many times. Its antigen remains unidentified. TCRdb reanalysed the reads using MiXCR and keeps one entry per CDR3 protein. The sample has around 440,000 distinct CDR3 sequences; around 11% are singletons. V shed 4 bases and J shed 1 base, with 11 bases lying between them. The CDR3 sequence is 15 residues long. The germline CDR1 and CDR2 sequences are SGHTA and FQGTGA. This TCR was sampled from a human donor in good health (CMV status not recorded). Some clones in this sample may be carry-over from other donors' samples. The source material was PBMCs. This sequence joins TRBV7-3 and TRBJ2-1, with D perhaps matching TRBD2 (5 bases). CDR3 amino acids: CASSYGLGSYNEQFF. The DNA for the CDR3 is TGTGCCAGCAGCTACGGACTGGGTTCCTACAATGAGCAGTTCTTC. The full variable domain, completed using reference TRBV7-3 and TRBJ2-1, is GAGVSQTPSNKVTEKGKYVELRCDPISGHTALYWYRQSLGQGPEFLIYFQGTGAADDSGLPNDRFFAVRPEGSVSTLKIQRTERGDSAVYLCASSYGLGSYNEQFFGPGTRLTVL.